This T cell receptor beta chain derives from a study of T-cell memory formation after mild COVID-19 (dated by TCRdb to the early 2020s). With regard to the full study: Most TCR sequence clusters were specific to one of the two donors. Longitudinal TCRalpha and TCRbeta repertoire sequencing tracked T-cell clones expanding and contracting after mild COVID-19 in a couple of donors. Two young, previously healthy adult volunteers, one female and one male, were included in the cohort.

Ficoll-Paque density gradient centrifugation was used to isolate PBMCs. V is clipped by 6 bases and J by 0 bases, and the sequence between their germline boundaries is 13 bases long. The germline V gene (reference sequence) specifies LNHDA as CDR1 and SQIVND as CDR2. The CDR3 spans 15 residues, from the cysteine through the phenylalanine. This entry keeps only the CDR3 DNA: 45 bases, framed from base 1. Sequenced using an Illumina NovaSeq 6000. TCRalpha and TCRbeta cDNA libraries were built by 5'RACE with constant-segment primers, adding sample barcodes and unique molecular identifiers. RNA was extracted from every sample with Trizol reagent. The libraries were amplified in two PCR steps, and the second step added a second sample barcode and Illumina TruSeq adapters. Libraries were sequenced on an Illumina NovaSeq with 2 x 150 bp paired-end reads. The authors' pipeline ran thus. Demultiplexing of reads and collapsing into UMI-guided consensus sequences were performed with migec v1.2.7. Using mixcr v2.1.11, the UMI consensuses were aligned to TRA and TRB V and J templates and assembled into clonotypes. Expanded or contracted clonotypes were those called significant by both edgeR and NoisET, with noise models trained on biological replicates. edgeR calls used a false discovery rate-adjusted p below 0.01 and a log2 fold-change threshold of 1. As an exploratory analysis of dynamics, max-normalized trajectories of the 1000 most abundant clonotypes were examined with PCA combined with hierarchical clustering. Separately sequenced CD4+ and CD8+ repertoires were used to assign a CD4 or CD8 phenotype to each responding clone. The public reads were quality trimmed at Q25 with fastp and then assembled into clones with MiXCR by TCRdb, keeping productive beta chains. Identical CDR3 proteins give one entry, which carries the most common genes and DNA. The V and J calls were determined by TCRdb, not by the authors. The sample includes tens of thousands of distinct CDR3 sequences, with approximately 25% observed a single time. The ten most abundant clones make up roughly 39% of the sample.

The paper's findings and limits, for the study overall: Only two mild cases were covered in the study, and larger cohorts including severe cases with pre-infection samples were considered necessary. SARS-CoV-2 specificity was not confirmed for the second-wave clones peaking on day 37. Clones contracting from day 15 to 85 had balanced CD4/CD8 phenotypes, while a second wave expanding from day 15 to 37 was biased towards CD4+. Some responding clones were detected in pre-infection memory, which suggested that pre-existing cross-reactive memory T cells had joined the SARS-CoV-2 response. Contracting CD4+ clones turned up mainly in the CM and EM memory subsets, whereas EMRA was where CD8+ clones were enriched.

This clonotype was seen only a few times. Its recognized antigen is unknown. Per-nucleotide qualities are absent, and no much larger clonotype sits a single base away. The receptor chain draws on TRBV19 and TRBJ2-3, with an unclear D gene assignment. Sequencing was carried out using PBMCs or a T cell subset sorted from them (not recorded which). This sequence was found in a man aged 18 to 29 who had mild COVID-19 (a few samples of this study predate the infection). The sample titles of this study are shuffled in the database, so cell type and time point are left out; the donor was told from shared clones. CDR3 sequence: CASRQYGSSTDTQYF. DNA sequence: TGTGCCAGTAGACAATATGGCTCTAGCACAGATACGCAGTATTTT.